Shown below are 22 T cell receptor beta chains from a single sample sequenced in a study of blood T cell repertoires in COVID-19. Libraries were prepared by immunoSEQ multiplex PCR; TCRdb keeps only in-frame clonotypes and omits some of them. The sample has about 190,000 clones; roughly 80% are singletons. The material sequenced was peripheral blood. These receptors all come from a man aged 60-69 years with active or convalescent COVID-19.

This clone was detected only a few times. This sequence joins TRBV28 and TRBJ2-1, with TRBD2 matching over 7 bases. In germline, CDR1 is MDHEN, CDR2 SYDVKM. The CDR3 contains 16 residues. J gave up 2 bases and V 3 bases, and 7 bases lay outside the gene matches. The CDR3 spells CASSFGGEGAYNEQFF. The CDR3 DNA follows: TGTGCCAGCAGTTTTGGGGGGGAAGGCGCCTACAATGAGCAGTTCTTC.

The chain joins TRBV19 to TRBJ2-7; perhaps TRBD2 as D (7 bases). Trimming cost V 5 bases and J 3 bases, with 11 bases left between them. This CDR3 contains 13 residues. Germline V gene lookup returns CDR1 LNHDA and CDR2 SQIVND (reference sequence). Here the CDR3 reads CASSGGAFYEQYF. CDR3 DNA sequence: TGTGCCAGTAGTGGGGGGGCCTTCTACGAGCAGTACTTC.

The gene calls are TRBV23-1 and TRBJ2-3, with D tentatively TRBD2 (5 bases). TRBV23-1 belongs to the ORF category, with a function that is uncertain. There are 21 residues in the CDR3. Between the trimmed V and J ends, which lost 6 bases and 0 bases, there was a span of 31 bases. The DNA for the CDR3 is TGCGCCAGCAGCCAACAACTGGAAGTAGGCTGCCCGGACTCTAGCACAGATACGCAGTATTTT. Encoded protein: CASSQQLEVGCPDSSTDTQYF.

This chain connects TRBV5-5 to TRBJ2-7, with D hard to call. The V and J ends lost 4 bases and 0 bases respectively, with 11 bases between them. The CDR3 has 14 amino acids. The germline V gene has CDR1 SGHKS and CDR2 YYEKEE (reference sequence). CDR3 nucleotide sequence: TGTGCCAGCAGCGACTTAATCTCCTCCTACGAGCAGTACTTC. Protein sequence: CASSDLISSYEQYF.

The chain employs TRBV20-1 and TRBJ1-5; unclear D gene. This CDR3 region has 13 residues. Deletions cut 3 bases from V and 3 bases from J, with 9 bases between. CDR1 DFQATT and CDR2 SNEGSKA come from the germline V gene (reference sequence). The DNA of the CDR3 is TGCAGTGCTAGTTCGGGTTACAATCAGCCCCAGCATTTT. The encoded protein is CSASSGYNQPQHF.

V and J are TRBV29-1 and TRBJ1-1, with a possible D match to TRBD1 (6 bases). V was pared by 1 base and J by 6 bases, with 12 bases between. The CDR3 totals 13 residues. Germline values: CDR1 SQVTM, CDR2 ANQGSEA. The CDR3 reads CSVEVVSGAEAFF. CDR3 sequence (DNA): TGCAGCGTTGAAGTCGTATCAGGGGCTGAAGCTTTCTTT.

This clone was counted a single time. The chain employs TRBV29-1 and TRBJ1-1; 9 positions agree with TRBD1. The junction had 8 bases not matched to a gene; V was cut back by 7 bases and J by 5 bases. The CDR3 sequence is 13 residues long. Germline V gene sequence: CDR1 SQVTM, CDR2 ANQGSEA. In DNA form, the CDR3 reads TGCAGCGCCGGACAGGGGTTGGGGACTGAAGCTTTCTTT. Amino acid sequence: CSAGQGLGTEAFF.

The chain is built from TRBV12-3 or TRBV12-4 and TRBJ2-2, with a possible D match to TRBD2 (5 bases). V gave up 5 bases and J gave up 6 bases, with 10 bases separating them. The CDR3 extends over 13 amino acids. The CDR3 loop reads CASSLQRAGELFF. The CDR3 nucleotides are TGTGCCAGCAGTCTGCAGAGGGCCGGGGAGCTGTTTTTT.

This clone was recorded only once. The CDR3 region is CASSLGTGYEQYF. The DNA of the CDR3 is TGTGCCAGCAGCCTCGGGACAGGCTACGAGCAGTACTTC. The V call is TRBV5-6, the J call TRBJ2-7, with 8 bases lining up with TRBD1. This CDR3 spans 13 amino acids. The V gene end was trimmed by 4 bases and the J gene end by 3 bases; junction bases not matched to a gene: 3. CDR1 and CDR2 (germline): SGHDT, YYEEEE.

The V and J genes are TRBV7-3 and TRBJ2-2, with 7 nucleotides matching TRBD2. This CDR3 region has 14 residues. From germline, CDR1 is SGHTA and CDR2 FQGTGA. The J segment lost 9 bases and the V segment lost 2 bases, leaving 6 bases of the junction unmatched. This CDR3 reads CASSLGRGSRELFF. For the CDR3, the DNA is TGTGCCAGCAGCTTAGGTCGCGGGAGCAGGGAGCTGTTTTTT.

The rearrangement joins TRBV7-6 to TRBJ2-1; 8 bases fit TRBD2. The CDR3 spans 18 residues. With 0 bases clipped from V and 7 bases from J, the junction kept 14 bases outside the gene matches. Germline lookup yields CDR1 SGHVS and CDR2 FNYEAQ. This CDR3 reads CASSLALPAGVSGNEQFF. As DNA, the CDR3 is TGTGCCAGCAGCTTAGCCCTACCAGCGGGAGTCTCCGGGAATGAGCAGTTCTTC.

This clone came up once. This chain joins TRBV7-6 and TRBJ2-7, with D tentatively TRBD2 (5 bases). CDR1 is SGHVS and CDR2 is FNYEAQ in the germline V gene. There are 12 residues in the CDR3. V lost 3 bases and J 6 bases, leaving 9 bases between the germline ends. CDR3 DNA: TGTGCCAGCAGCTTTAGGGCGGGCGAGCAGTACTTC. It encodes CASSFRAGEQYF. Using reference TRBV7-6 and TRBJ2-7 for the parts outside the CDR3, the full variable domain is GAGVSQSPRYKVTKRGQDVALRCDPISGHVSLYWYRQALGQGPEFLTYFNYEAQQDKSGLPNDRFSAERPEGSISTLTIQRTEQRDSAMYRCASSFRAGEQYFGPGTRLTVT.

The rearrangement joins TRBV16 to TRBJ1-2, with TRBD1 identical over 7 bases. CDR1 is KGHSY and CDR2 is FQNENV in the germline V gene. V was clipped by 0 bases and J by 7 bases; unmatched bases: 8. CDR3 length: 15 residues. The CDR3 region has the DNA TGTGCCAGCAGCCAATCTGCGAGGGGGCCCCCTGGCTACACCTTC. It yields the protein CASSQSARGPPGYTF.

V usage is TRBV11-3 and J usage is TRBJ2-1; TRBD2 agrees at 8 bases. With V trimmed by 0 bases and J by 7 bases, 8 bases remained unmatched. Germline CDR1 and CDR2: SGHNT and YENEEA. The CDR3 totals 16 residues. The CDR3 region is CASSLDRIAGRNEQFF. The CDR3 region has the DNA TGTGCCAGCAGCTTAGATAGGATAGCGGGGAGAAATGAGCAGTTCTTC. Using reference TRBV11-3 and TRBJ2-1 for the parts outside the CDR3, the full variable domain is EAGVVQSPRYKIIEKKQPVAFWCNPISGHNTLYWYLQNLGQGPELLIRYENEEAVDDSQLPKDRFSAERLKGVDSTLKIQPAELGDSAVYLCASSLDRIAGRNEQFFGPGTRLTVL.

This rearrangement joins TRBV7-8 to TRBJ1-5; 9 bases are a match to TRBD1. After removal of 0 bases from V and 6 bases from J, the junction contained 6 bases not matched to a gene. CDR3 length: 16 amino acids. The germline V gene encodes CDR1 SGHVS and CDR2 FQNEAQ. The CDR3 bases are TGTGCCAGCAGCTTAGCGGACAGGGGTTTGGGTCAGCCCCAGCATTTT. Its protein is CASSLADRGLGQPQHF.

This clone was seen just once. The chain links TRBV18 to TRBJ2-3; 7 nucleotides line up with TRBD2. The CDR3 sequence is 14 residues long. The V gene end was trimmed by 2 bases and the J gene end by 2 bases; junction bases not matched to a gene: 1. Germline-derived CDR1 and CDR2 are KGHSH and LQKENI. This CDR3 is CASSPGTTTDTQYF. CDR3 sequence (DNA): TGTGCCAGCTCACCAGGGACTACCACAGATACGCAGTATTTT.

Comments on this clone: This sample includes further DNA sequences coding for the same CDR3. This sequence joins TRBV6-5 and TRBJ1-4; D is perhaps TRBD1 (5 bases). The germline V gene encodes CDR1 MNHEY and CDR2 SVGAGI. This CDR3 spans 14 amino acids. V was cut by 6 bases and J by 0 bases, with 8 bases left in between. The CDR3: CASRTGATNEKLFF. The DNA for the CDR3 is TGTGCCAGCAGAACAGGTGCAACTAATGAAAAACTGTTTTTT.

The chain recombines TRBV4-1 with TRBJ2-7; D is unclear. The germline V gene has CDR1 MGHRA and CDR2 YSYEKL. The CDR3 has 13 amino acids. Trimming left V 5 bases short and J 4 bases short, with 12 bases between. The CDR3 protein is CASSESITYEQYF. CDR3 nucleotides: TGCGCCAGCAGCGAAAGTATAACTTACGAGCAGTACTTC.

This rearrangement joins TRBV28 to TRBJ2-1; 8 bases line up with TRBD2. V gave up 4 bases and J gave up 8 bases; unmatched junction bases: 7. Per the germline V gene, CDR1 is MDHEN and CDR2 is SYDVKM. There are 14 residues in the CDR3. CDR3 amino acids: CASSSQAGVDEQFF. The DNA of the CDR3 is TGTGCCAGCAGTTCACAAGCGGGAGTAGATGAGCAGTTCTTC.

CDR3 sequence reads: CASSLGGGPSYEQYF. The CDR3 DNA sequence: TGTGCCAGCAGCCTAGGCGGGGGGCCTTCCTACGAGCAGTACTTC. The rearrangement uses TRBV11-3 and TRBJ2-7, with 8 bases matching TRBD2. The CDR3 has 15 residues. Per the germline V gene, CDR1 is SGHNT and CDR2 is YENEEA. V lost 5 bases to trimming and J lost 1 base; unmatched junction nucleotides: 7.

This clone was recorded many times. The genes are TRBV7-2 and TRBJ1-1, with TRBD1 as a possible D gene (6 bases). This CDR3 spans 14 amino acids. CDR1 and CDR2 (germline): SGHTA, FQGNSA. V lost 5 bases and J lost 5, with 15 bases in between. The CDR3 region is CASSLITGSTEAFF. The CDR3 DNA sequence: TGTGCCAGCAGCCTCATCACAGGGAGTACTGAAGCTTTCTTT.

The DNA for the CDR3 is TGTGCCAGCACCGATATAGCGGGGAGCTCCTACGAGCAGTACTTC. This codes for CASTDIAGSSYEQYF. This sequence joins TRBV28 and TRBJ2-7; the match to TRBD2 covers 8 bases. CDR3 length: 15 residues. The trim removed 7 bases at V and 0 bases at J, leaving 8 bases unmatched. Germline V gene data show CDR1 as MDHEN and CDR2 as SYDVKM.